This is a list of T cell receptor beta chains from one sample in a study of blood T cell repertoires in COVID-19. Clones were read by immunoSEQ multiplex PCR, and TCRdb kept only the in-frame ones, dropping some. The table has about 79,000 clones, around nine tenths seen once. Sequenced: peripheral blood. These receptors came from a man in his 70s with active or convalescent COVID-19. Each CDR3 is given with its conserved first and last residue. The D gene is left open where the match is weak. Size is omitted from some rows. Given values are once, few, many or a class for expanded clones.

TRBJ2-1 TRBV6-2/TRBV6-3 TRBD2 - TGTGCCAGCAGCTTCACCAGCGGGAGGTTCTCCTACAATGAGCAGTTCTTC CASSFTSGRFSYNEQFF
TRBJ2-7 TRBV7-6 TRBD1 - TGTGCCAGCTGCTTATCCCCCTCGCTGACCCTGGACAGGGGTGGATACGAGCAGTACTTC CASCLSPSLTLDRGGYEQYF
TRBJ1-4 TRBV9 - - TGTGCCAGCAGCGCAATGGATGGGGGACAAGCAACTAATGAAAAACTGTTTTTT CASSAMDGGQATNEKLFF
TRBJ2-7 TRBV5-1 TRBD2 - TGCGCCAGCAGCTTGGATGGGACTACCTACGAGCAGTACTTC CASSLDGTTYEQYF
TRBJ2-2 TRBV6-4 TRBD2 - TGTGCCAGCCGGCTACTAGCGGGAGCGGACACCGGGGAGCTGTTTTTT CASRLLAGADTGELFF
TRBJ2-7 TRBV27 TRBD2 - TGTGCCAGCAGTCCGGGGGGGCGCAACGAGCAGTACTTC CASSPGGRNEQYF
TRBJ2-7 TRBV27 TRBD2 - TGTGCCAGCAGTCGCCTTGGGAGGGCCTACGAGCAGTACTTC CASSRLGRAYEQYF
TRBJ1-1 TRBV6-2/TRBV6-3 - - TGTGCCAGCAGTTACTCCGGGGGGGGCCGAAGGAACACTGAAGCTTTCTTT CASSYSGGGRRNTEAFF
TRBJ2-7 TRBV19 TRBD1 - TGTGCCAGTAGTGCGACAGGGCTATACGAGCAGTACTTC CASSATGLYEQYF
TRBJ1-1 TRBV7-2 - - TGTGCCAGCAGCTTAGTCCCGGTGAACACTGAAGCTTTCTTT CASSLVPVNTEAFF
TRBJ2-5 TRBV7-3 - - TGTGCCAGCAGCTTAACCTTGAGGGAGACCCAGTACTTC CASSLTLRETQYF
TRBJ2-5 TRBV30 - - TGTGCCTGGAGTGTACAGGCGGGGCCCCAAGAGACCCAGTACTTC CAWSVQAGPQETQYF
TRBJ1-1 TRBV7-8 - - TGTGCCAGCAGCTTCTTAGTTAGTTACACTGAAGCTTTCTTT CASSFLVSYTEAFF
TRBJ1-6 TRBV7-9 - - TGTGCCAGCAGCTCACACACAGGGCGGTATAATTCACCCCTCCACTTT CASSSHTGRYNSPLHF
TRBJ2-3 TRBV7-9 - once TGTGCCAGCAGCTTATATATGTCCACAGATACGCAGTATTTT CASSLYMSTDTQYF
TRBJ1-6 TRBV7-9 TRBD1 - TGTGCCAGCAGCCCCCGCGGAGGGGGCCCAAATTCACCCCTCCACTTT CASSPRGGGPNSPLHF
TRBJ1-1 TRBV5-1 TRBD1 - TGCGCCAGCAGCAGGGGACAGGGGATGAACACTGAAGCTTTCTTT CASSRGQGMNTEAFF
TRBJ2-1 TRBV30 TRBD1 - TGTGCCTGGGCCCGGACAGGGCCCTACAATGAGCAGTTCTTC CAWARTGPYNEQFF
TRBJ1-4 TRBV24-1 TRBD1 - TGTGCCACCAGTGAGGGGACAGGCCCGTATAATGAAAAACTGTTTTTT CATSEGTGPYNEKLFF
TRBJ2-5 TRBV2 - - TGTGCCAGCAGTACACAGGGTGCTATGGAGACCCAGTACTTC CASSTQGAMETQYF
TRBJ1-6 TRBV10-2 - - TGCGCCAGCAGACAAGCCGGGGGTAATTCACCCCTCCACTTT CASRQAGGNSPLHF
TRBJ2-5 TRBV4-3 TRBD1 - TGCGCCAGCAGCCAAGATTTTGAGGGGGCGGCCCAAGAGACCCAGTACTTC CASSQDFEGAAQETQYF
TRBJ2-7 TRBV28 TRBD1 - TGTGCCAGCACCGGGACAGGGGGCGCCCGGCGAGTCTACGAGCAGTACTTC CASTGTGGARRVYEQYF
TRBJ2-2 TRBV15 - - TGTGCCACCAGCAGAACTACGACTAGCGGGGAGCTGTTTTTT CATSRTTTSGELFF